Below, one T cell receptor (beta chain) is given with its context. Its cognate antigen is unknown. The data were obtained in a study of post-analysis software for immune sequencing data. Notes on the study in general: The study found TRBV5-6, TRBV5-1 and TRBV20-1 among a few TRBV segments more frequent in patients than controls.

Unique molecular identifiers tagged the TCR beta cDNA libraries. TCRdb reanalysed the PCR reads using MiXCR and keeps one entry per CDR3 protein. The table shows hundreds of thousands of distinct CDR3 sequences, with around 40% occurring only once. V shed 6 bases and J 9 bases; nucleotides not matched to a gene: 11. This CDR3 region has 17 residues. This receptor was obtained from a girl under 18 with multiple sclerosis. The chain joins TRBV12-3 or TRBV12-4 to TRBJ2-1; 16 bases match TRBD2. Sequencing was done on a sample of blood. CDR3 DNA sequence: TGTGCCAGCAGGGCCGGGACTAGCGGGAGGGCCTTTGGTGAGCAGTTCTTC. This gives the protein CASRAGTSGRAFGEQFF.